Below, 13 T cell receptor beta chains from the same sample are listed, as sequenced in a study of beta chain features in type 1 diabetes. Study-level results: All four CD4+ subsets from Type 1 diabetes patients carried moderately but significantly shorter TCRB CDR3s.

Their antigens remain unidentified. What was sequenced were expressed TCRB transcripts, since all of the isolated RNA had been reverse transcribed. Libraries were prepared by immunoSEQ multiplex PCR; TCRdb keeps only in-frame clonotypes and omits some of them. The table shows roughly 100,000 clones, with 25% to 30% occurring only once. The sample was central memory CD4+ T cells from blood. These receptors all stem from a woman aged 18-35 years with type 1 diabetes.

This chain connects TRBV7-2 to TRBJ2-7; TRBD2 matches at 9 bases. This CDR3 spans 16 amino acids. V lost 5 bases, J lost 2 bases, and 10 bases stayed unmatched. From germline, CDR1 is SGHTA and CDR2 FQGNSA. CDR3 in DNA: TGTGCCAGCAGCCGCCCGACTAGCGGCCTTACCTACGAGCAGTACGTC. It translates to CASSRPTSGLTYEQYV.

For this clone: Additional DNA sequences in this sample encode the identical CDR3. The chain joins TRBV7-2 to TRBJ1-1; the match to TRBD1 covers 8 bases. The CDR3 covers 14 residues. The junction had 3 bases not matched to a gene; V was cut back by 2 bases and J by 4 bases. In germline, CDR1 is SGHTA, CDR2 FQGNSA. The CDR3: CASSLQGARTEAFF. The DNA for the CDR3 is TGTGCCAGCAGCTTACAGGGGGCCCGCACTGAAGCTTTCTTT. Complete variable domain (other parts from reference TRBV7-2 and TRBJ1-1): GAGVSQSPSNKVTEKGKDVELRCDPISGHTALYWYRQSLGQGLEFLIYFQGNSAPDKSGLPSDRFSAERTGGSVSTLTIQRTQQEDSAVYLCASSLQGARTEAFFGQGTRLTVV.

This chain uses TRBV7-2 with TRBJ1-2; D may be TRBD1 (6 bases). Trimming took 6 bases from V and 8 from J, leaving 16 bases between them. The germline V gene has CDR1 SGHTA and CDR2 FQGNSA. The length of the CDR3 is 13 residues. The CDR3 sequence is CASRVGRGEGYTF. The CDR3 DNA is TGTGCCAGCAGAGTGGGCAGGGGAGAAGGCTACACCTTC.

The CDR3 here is CASSSTDRKGGYTF. CDR3 DNA sequence: TGTGCCAGCAGTTCGACGGACCGAAAGGGGGGCTACACCTTC. The chain uses TRBV6-5 and TRBJ1-2, with D perhaps TRBD1 (5 bases). CDR1 is MNHEY, CDR2 SVGAGI, per germline. The CDR3 covers 14 residues. The V and J ends lost 4 bases and 8 bases respectively, with 17 bases between them.

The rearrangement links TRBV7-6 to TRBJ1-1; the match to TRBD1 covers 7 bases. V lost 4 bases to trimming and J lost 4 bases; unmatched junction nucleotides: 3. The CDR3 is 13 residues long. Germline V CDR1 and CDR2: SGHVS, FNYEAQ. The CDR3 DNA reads TGTGCCAGCAGCTCAAACAGGGGCACTGAAGCTTTCTTT. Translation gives CASSSNRGTEAFF.

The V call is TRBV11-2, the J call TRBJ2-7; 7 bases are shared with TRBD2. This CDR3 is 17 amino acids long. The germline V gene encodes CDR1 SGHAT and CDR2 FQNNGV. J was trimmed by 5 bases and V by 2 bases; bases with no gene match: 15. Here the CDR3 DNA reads TGTGCCAGCAGCTTAACCCTCCGAGTCGGGGGGTCCGACGAGCAGTACTTC. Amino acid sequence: CASSLTLRVGGSDEQYF.

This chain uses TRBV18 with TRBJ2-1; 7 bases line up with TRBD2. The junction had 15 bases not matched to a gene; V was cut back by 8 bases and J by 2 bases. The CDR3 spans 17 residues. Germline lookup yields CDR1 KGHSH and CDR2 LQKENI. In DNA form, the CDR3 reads TGTGCCAGCCTCTCCCCCCGATCTAGCGGCGCCTACAATGAGCAGTTCTTC. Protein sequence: CASLSPRSSGAYNEQFF.

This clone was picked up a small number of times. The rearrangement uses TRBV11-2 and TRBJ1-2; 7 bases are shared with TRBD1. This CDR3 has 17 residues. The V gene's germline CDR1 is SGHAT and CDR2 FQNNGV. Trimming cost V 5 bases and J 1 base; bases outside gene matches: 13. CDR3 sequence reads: CASSRTGTAVNNYGYTF. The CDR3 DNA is TGTGCCAGCAGCCGCACCGGGACAGCCGTCAATAACTATGGCTACACCTTC.

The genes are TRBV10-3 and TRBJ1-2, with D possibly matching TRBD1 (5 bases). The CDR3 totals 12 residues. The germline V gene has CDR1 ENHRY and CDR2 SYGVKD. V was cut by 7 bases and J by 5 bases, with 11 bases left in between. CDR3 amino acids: CAITSDTYGYTF. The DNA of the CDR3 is TGTGCCATCACTTCGGACACTTATGGCTACACCTTC.

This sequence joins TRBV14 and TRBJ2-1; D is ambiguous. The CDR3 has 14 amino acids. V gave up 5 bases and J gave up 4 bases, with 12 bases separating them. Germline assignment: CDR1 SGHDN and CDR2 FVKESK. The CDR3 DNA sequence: TGTGCCAGCAGCTTAGAGTTCCGTTACAATGAGCAGTTCTTC. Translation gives CASSLEFRYNEQFF. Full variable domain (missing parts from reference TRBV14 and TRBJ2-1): EAGVTQFPSHSVIEKGQTVTLRCDPISGHDNLYWYRRVMGKEIKFLLHFVKESKQDESGMPNNRFLAERTGGTYSTLKVQPAELEDSGVYFCASSLEFRYNEQFFGPGTRLTVL.

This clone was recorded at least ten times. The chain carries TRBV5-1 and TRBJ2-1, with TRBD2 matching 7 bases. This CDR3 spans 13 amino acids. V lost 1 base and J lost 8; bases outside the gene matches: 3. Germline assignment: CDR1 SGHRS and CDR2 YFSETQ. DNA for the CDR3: TGCGCCAGCAGCTTGCCGGGGAGGGATGAGCAGTTCTTC. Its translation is CASSLPGRDEQFF.

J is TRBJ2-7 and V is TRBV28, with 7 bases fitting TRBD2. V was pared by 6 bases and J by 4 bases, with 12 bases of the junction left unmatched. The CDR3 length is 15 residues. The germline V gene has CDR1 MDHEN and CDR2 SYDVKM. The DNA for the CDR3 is TGTGCCAGCAGCCTCTGGGCTAGCGGACGATACGAGCAGTACTTC. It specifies CASSLWASGRYEQYF.

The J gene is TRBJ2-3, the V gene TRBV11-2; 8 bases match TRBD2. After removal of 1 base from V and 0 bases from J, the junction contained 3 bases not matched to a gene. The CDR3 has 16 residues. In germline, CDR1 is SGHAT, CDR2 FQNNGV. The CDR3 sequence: CASSLGSGASTDTQYF. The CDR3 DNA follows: TGTGCCAGCAGCTTAGGTAGCGGGGCTAGCACAGATACGCAGTATTTT.